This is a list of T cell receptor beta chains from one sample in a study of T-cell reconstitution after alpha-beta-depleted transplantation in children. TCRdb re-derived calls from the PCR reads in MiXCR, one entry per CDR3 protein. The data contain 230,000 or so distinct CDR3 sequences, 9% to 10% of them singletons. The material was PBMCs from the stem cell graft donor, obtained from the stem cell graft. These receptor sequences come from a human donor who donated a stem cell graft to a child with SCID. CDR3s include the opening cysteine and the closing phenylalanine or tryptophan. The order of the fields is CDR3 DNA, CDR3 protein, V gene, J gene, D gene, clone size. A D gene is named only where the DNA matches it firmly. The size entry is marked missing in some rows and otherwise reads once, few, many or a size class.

CDR3nt: TGTGCCAGCAGCTTAACCCAGGGGGAGAACACTGAAGCTTTCTTT; CDR3aa: CASSLTQGENTEAFF; v_gene: TRBV7-3; j_gene: TRBJ1-1; d_gene: TRBD1; abundance: many
CDR3nt: TGCAGTGTTGGTGGGGGCGCAGGCTATGGCTACACCTTC; CDR3aa: CSVGGGAGYGYTF; v_gene: TRBV20-1; j_gene: TRBJ1-2; d_gene: .; abundance: many
CDR3nt: TGTGCCACCAGCAGACAGTTGAACACTGAAGCTTTCTTT; CDR3aa: CATSRQLNTEAFF; v_gene: TRBV15; j_gene: TRBJ1-1; d_gene: .; abundance: many
CDR3nt: TGTGCCAGCAGCTTGCGGGAATCTAGCACAGAGACGCAGTATTTT; CDR3aa: CASSLRESSTETQYF; v_gene: TRBV3-1; j_gene: TRBJ2-3; d_gene: .; abundance: .
CDR3nt: TGTGCCAGCAGCCGAGCTAGACAGGGAGGGGACACTGAAGCTTTCTTT; CDR3aa: CASSRARQGGDTEAFF; v_gene: TRBV2; j_gene: TRBJ1-1; d_gene: TRBD1; abundance: many
CDR3nt: TGTGCCAGCCGCTCCGTGGGGGTGCTTGAGCAGTTCTTC; CDR3aa: CASRSVGVLEQFF; v_gene: TRBV11-2; j_gene: TRBJ2-1; d_gene: .; abundance: many
CDR3nt: TGTGCCAGCAGCTTAGATTGGTTGAATCAGCCCCAGCATTTT; CDR3aa: CASSLDWLNQPQHF; v_gene: TRBV7-2; j_gene: TRBJ1-5; d_gene: .; abundance: many
CDR3nt: TGCAGTGCTAGTCCCGACATCTATGGCTACACCTTC; CDR3aa: CSASPDIYGYTF; v_gene: TRBV20-1; j_gene: TRBJ1-2; d_gene: .; abundance: .
CDR3nt: TGTGCCAGCAGCCCCGACAGGGTGGGCACCGGGGAGCTGTTTTTT; CDR3aa: CASSPDRVGTGELFF; v_gene: TRBV7-2; j_gene: TRBJ2-2; d_gene: TRBD1; abundance: .
CDR3nt: TGCGCCAGCAGCCAAGAAGGTTGGGAGTTGAACACTGAAGCTTTCTTT; CDR3aa: CASSQEGWELNTEAFF; v_gene: TRBV4-3; j_gene: TRBJ1-1; d_gene: .; abundance: many
CDR3nt: TGCGCCAGCAGCCAGCATACAGGGGCGCGGTACTATGGCTACACCTTC; CDR3aa: CASSQHTGARYYGYTF; v_gene: TRBV4-3; j_gene: TRBJ1-2; d_gene: TRBD1; abundance: .
CDR3nt: TGTGCCTGGAGCCCCGGGAGCCAGGGGAATCAGCCCCAGCATTTT; CDR3aa: CAWSPGSQGNQPQHF; v_gene: TRBV30; j_gene: TRBJ1-5; d_gene: .; abundance: many
CDR3nt: TGTGCCACCAGTGATTCCGGGACAGGGGGCTACAATGAGCAGTTCTTC; CDR3aa: CATSDSGTGGYNEQFF; v_gene: TRBV24-1; j_gene: TRBJ2-1; d_gene: TRBD1; abundance: many
CDR3nt: TGCGCCAGCAGCAGAAGGTCACAGGGAGGTGGGTTCGGCACTGAAGCTTTCTTT; CDR3aa: CASSRRSQGGGFGTEAFF; v_gene: TRBV5-1; j_gene: TRBJ1-1; d_gene: .; abundance: many
CDR3nt: TGTGCCAGCAGCAAAGGGGTAAAAGGGTACAAGAACTACGAGCAGTACTTC; CDR3aa: CASSKGVKGYKNYEQYF; v_gene: TRBV21-1; j_gene: TRBJ2-7; d_gene: .; abundance: many
CDR3nt: TGCGCGAGTCGGCAGGGGGCTGGAAATGAAAAACTGTTTTTT; CDR3aa: CASRQGAGNEKLFF; v_gene: TRBV5-1; j_gene: TRBJ1-4; d_gene: TRBD1; abundance: many
CDR3nt: TGCGCCAGCAGCCTATGGACAGGGGAGTTGAACACTGAAGCTTTCTTT; CDR3aa: CASSLWTGELNTEAFF; v_gene: TRBV5-1; j_gene: TRBJ1-1; d_gene: TRBD1; abundance: .
CDR3nt: TGCAGTGCTAGAACAGGGGGCGCGGCCGGCTACACCTTC; CDR3aa: CSARTGGAAGYTF; v_gene: TRBV20-1; j_gene: TRBJ1-2; d_gene: TRBD1; abundance: many
CDR3nt: TGTGCCAGCAGCCCCGCCGCCAGCAATCAGCCCCAGCATTTT; CDR3aa: CASSPAASNQPQHF; v_gene: TRBV2; j_gene: TRBJ1-5; d_gene: .; abundance: .
CDR3nt: TGCGCCAGCAGCCAAGTAGTCCGAGGCCTCTCTGGAAACACCATATATTTT; CDR3aa: CASSQVVRGLSGNTIYF; v_gene: TRBV4-1; j_gene: TRBJ1-3; d_gene: .; abundance: many
CDR3nt: TGTGCCATCGTTAGCGAGGGGTGGTCTGAAGCTTTCTTT; CDR3aa: CAIVSEGWSEAFF; v_gene: TRBV10-3; j_gene: TRBJ1-1; d_gene: .; abundance: many
CDR3nt: TGTGCCAGCAGCCAATGGACAGGGGGCTATGGCTACACCTTC; CDR3aa: CASSQWTGGYGYTF; v_gene: TRBV7-9; j_gene: TRBJ1-2; d_gene: TRBD1; abundance: few
CDR3nt: TGTGCCAGCAGCCAAGTGGGGAGTATGGGCACCGGGGAGCTGTTTTTT; CDR3aa: CASSQVGSMGTGELFF; v_gene: TRBV4-2; j_gene: TRBJ2-2; d_gene: .; abundance: once
CDR3nt: TGCGCCAGCATGGGGGACACTGAAGCTTTCTTT; CDR3aa: CASMGDTEAFF; v_gene: TRBV5-1; j_gene: TRBJ1-1; d_gene: .; abundance: few
CDR3nt: TGTGCCAGCAGTTTAGTTAAACGGGGTAACGACGAGCAGTACTTC; CDR3aa: CASSLVKRGNDEQYF; v_gene: TRBV28; j_gene: TRBJ2-7; d_gene: .; abundance: .
CDR3nt: TGCAGTGCTAGGGATACAGGGGAGGGGCAGTTCTTC; CDR3aa: CSARDTGEGQFF; v_gene: TRBV20-1; j_gene: TRBJ2-1; d_gene: .; abundance: many
CDR3nt: TGTGCCAGCAGTGCCAGACAGGGGGCCTACGAGCAGTACTTC; CDR3aa: CASSARQGAYEQYF; v_gene: TRBV12-3/TRBV12-4; j_gene: TRBJ2-7; d_gene: TRBD1; abundance: few
CDR3nt: TGCAGTGCTACTCCTGCGGGGCTCCTAGGCTACAATGAGCAGTTCTTC; CDR3aa: CSATPAGLLGYNEQFF; v_gene: TRBV20-1; j_gene: TRBJ2-1; d_gene: .; abundance: many
CDR3nt: TGCGCCAGCAGACCGGGACAGGGGACGAGCAATCAGCCCCAGCATTTT; CDR3aa: CASRPGQGTSNQPQHF; v_gene: TRBV10-2; j_gene: TRBJ1-5; d_gene: TRBD1; abundance: many
CDR3nt: TGCGCCAGCAGTGAGAACTACGAGCAGTACTTC; CDR3aa: CASSENYEQYF; v_gene: TRBV5-1; j_gene: TRBJ2-7; d_gene: .; abundance: many
CDR3nt: TGTGCCAGCAGTTTGGGGACAGGGAATGGCTACACCTTC; CDR3aa: CASSLGTGNGYTF; v_gene: TRBV6-5; j_gene: TRBJ1-2; d_gene: TRBD1; abundance: many
CDR3nt: TGTGCCATCAGTGACTTAGGGGAGACCCAGTACTTC; CDR3aa: CAISDLGETQYF; v_gene: TRBV10-3; j_gene: TRBJ2-5; d_gene: .; abundance: many
CDR3nt: TGTGCCACCAGCAGAGATCGCGGGACAGGGAGTTACGAGCAGTACTTC; CDR3aa: CATSRDRGTGSYEQYF; v_gene: TRBV15; j_gene: TRBJ2-7; d_gene: TRBD1; abundance: many
CDR3nt: TGCAGTGCTATGGACCGTAACTATGGCTACACCTTC; CDR3aa: CSAMDRNYGYTF; v_gene: TRBV20-1; j_gene: TRBJ1-2; d_gene: .; abundance: many
CDR3nt: TGCGCCAGCAGCTTGGGGAGTTCCGGGGAGCTGTTTTTT; CDR3aa: CASSLGSSGELFF; v_gene: TRBV5-1; j_gene: TRBJ2-2; d_gene: .; abundance: few
CDR3nt: TGCGCCAGCAGCTTGTTTGGGGGAGGGCTGAACACTGAAGCTTTCTTT; CDR3aa: CASSLFGGGLNTEAFF; v_gene: TRBV5-1; j_gene: TRBJ1-1; d_gene: .; abundance: many
CDR3nt: TGTGCCAGCAGCTTGGTGGAAGACTATGGCTACACCTTC; CDR3aa: CASSLVEDYGYTF; v_gene: TRBV5-6; j_gene: TRBJ1-2; d_gene: .; abundance: many
CDR3nt: TGTGCCAGCAGTTTAACCGGGGGGGCAAGTTACGAGCAGTACTTC; CDR3aa: CASSLTGGASYEQYF; v_gene: TRBV12-3/TRBV12-4; j_gene: TRBJ2-7; d_gene: TRBD2; abundance: many
CDR3nt: TGTGCCAGCAGCCAGACAACAACTAATGAAAAACTGTTTTTT; CDR3aa: CASSQTTTNEKLFF; v_gene: TRBV3-1; j_gene: TRBJ1-4; d_gene: .; abundance: many
CDR3nt: TGCGCCAGCAGTCGGTGGGGGGCCAACACCGGGGAGCTGTTTTTT; CDR3aa: CASSRWGANTGELFF; v_gene: TRBV5-1; j_gene: TRBJ2-2; d_gene: .; abundance: many
CDR3nt: TGTGCCAGCAGACAGGACGTGAACACTGAAGCTTTCTTT; CDR3aa: CASRQDVNTEAFF; v_gene: TRBV6-2/TRBV6-3; j_gene: TRBJ1-1; d_gene: .; abundance: few
CDR3nt: TGTGCCAGCACTCCTACAGGGGGCGGGAAGCAGTACTTC; CDR3aa: CASTPTGGGKQYF; v_gene: TRBV12-3/TRBV12-4; j_gene: TRBJ2-7; d_gene: TRBD1; abundance: many
CDR3nt: TGCAGTGCTAGGGAGCAGTATAACACTGAAGCTTTCTTT; CDR3aa: CSAREQYNTEAFF; v_gene: TRBV20-1; j_gene: TRBJ1-1; d_gene: .; abundance: many
CDR3nt: TGCAGTGCTCCAGACCTTGGCTCAGCAGATACGCAGTATTTT; CDR3aa: CSAPDLGSADTQYF; v_gene: TRBV20-1; j_gene: TRBJ2-3; d_gene: .; abundance: many
CDR3nt: TGTGCCAGCAGCCCTCCGGGGGCCGATTACAATGAGCAGTTCTTC; CDR3aa: CASSPPGADYNEQFF; v_gene: TRBV11-2; j_gene: TRBJ2-1; d_gene: .; abundance: many
CDR3nt: TGTGCCAGCAGCCCCCGGGTCAGGGAGAACACCGGGGAGCTGTTTTTT; CDR3aa: CASSPRVRENTGELFF; v_gene: TRBV9; j_gene: TRBJ2-2; d_gene: .; abundance: .
CDR3nt: TGCGCCAGCAGCTCGGGGGTTTCTATTCCTGGGGCCAACGTCCTGACTTTC; CDR3aa: CASSSGVSIPGANVLTF; v_gene: TRBV5-1; j_gene: TRBJ2-6; d_gene: .; abundance: many
CDR3nt: TGTGCCAGCAGCCTAGGACAGGGAACAAATACGCAGTATTTT; CDR3aa: CASSLGQGTNTQYF; v_gene: TRBV5-6; j_gene: TRBJ2-3; d_gene: TRBD1; abundance: .
CDR3nt: TGCAGTGCAGATACCCCGGGACAGCTAGGGGTAACCCAGCATTTT; CDR3aa: CSADTPGQLGVTQHF; v_gene: TRBV20-1; j_gene: TRBJ1-5; d_gene: TRBD1; abundance: many
CDR3nt: TGTGCCAGCAGCGTAGCTACGGGACAGAATGAAAAACTGTTTTTT; CDR3aa: CASSVATGQNEKLFF; v_gene: TRBV9; j_gene: TRBJ1-4; d_gene: TRBD1; abundance: .
CDR3nt: TGCGCCAGCAGCTTGACAGGAAAGGATACCGGGGAGCTGTTTTTT; CDR3aa: CASSLTGKDTGELFF; v_gene: TRBV5-1; j_gene: TRBJ2-2; d_gene: .; abundance: many
CDR3nt: TGCAGTGCTAGCCTACCGACCGGGACAGGGCCGAAAGAGACCCAGTACTTC; CDR3aa: CSASLPTGTGPKETQYF; v_gene: TRBV20-1; j_gene: TRBJ2-5; d_gene: TRBD1; abundance: many
CDR3nt: TGCGCCAGCAGCATGGGACAGGGACCGGTGTATGGCTACACCTTC; CDR3aa: CASSMGQGPVYGYTF; v_gene: TRBV5-1; j_gene: TRBJ1-2; d_gene: TRBD1; abundance: many
CDR3nt: TGCAGTGTTAGTCTAGCGGGGACTACAGATACGCAGTATTTT; CDR3aa: CSVSLAGTTDTQYF; v_gene: TRBV20-1; j_gene: TRBJ2-3; d_gene: TRBD2; abundance: many
CDR3nt: TGTGCCAGTGCGCCTTCTTTAGATAGCAATCAGCCCCAGCATTTT; CDR3aa: CASAPSLDSNQPQHF; v_gene: TRBV6-1; j_gene: TRBJ1-5; d_gene: .; abundance: many
CDR3nt: TGCAGTGCTGGGCAACCCTCAGGGGATGGCTACACCTTC; CDR3aa: CSAGQPSGDGYTF; v_gene: TRBV20-1; j_gene: TRBJ1-2; d_gene: .; abundance: many
CDR3nt: TGTGCCAGCAGTTCCTGGACGGGGAGCAATCAGCCCCAGCATTTT; CDR3aa: CASSSWTGSNQPQHF; v_gene: TRBV6-2/TRBV6-3; j_gene: TRBJ1-5; d_gene: .; abundance: many
CDR3nt: TGCGCCAGCAGCTTGTTCCTAGCGGGGGAGGATACCGGGGAGCTGTTTTTT; CDR3aa: CASSLFLAGEDTGELFF; v_gene: TRBV5-1; j_gene: TRBJ2-2; d_gene: TRBD2; abundance: .
CDR3nt: TGTGCCAGCAGCCCGGGACAGGGGAGCTATGGCTACACCTTC; CDR3aa: CASSPGQGSYGYTF; v_gene: TRBV9; j_gene: TRBJ1-2; d_gene: TRBD1; abundance: many